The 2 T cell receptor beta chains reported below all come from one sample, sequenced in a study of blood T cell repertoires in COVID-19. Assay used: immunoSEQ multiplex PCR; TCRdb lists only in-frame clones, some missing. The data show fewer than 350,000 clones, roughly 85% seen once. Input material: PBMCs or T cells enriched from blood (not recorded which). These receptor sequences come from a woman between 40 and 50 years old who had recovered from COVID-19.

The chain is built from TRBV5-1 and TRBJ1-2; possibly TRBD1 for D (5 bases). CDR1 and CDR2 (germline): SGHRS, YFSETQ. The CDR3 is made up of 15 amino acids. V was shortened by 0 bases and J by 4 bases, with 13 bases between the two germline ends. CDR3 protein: CASSLGIGGAYGYTF. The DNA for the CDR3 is TGCGCCAGCAGCTTGGGTATTGGTGGGGCCTATGGCTACACCTTC.

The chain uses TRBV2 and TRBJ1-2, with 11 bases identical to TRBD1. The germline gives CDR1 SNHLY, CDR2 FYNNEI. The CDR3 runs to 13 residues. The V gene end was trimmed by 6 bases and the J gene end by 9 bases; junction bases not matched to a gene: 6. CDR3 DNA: TGTGCCAGCAGGCGGGGACAGGGGGTCAGCTACACCTTC. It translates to CASRRGQGVSYTF.